The text below deals with one TCR beta chain. Its cognate antigen is unknown. These data come from a study of cytomegalovirus exposure and HLA in healthy donors. General study results and limits: In a later analysis, CMV-associated beta chains were mostly HLA-associated, it appeared. An observed cluster of highly shared sequence variants was recorded as a likely sequencing artifact.

Primers for the PCR totalled 60 Vbeta and 13 Jbeta. TCRdb's copy holds only in-frame clones and misses some; the assay was immunoSEQ multiplex PCR. The sample lists 250,000 to 350,000 clones; 72% were seen once. From germline, CDR1 is SNHLY and CDR2 FYNNEI. This CDR3 comprises 14 residues. Germline trimming cut 7 bases from V and 6 bases from J; bases unmatched to any gene: 2. This TCR was recovered from a female donor in good health and CMV-seronegative. Sequenced material: PBMCs. V gene TRBV2 combines with J gene TRBJ2-2; 13 bases line up with TRBD2. CDR3 sequence (DNA): TGTGCCAGCATCGGGACTAGCGGGGCCGGGGAGCTGTTTTTT. This encodes CASIGTSGAGELFF.